These 13 T cell receptor beta chains were all obtained from the same sample, sequenced in a study of T-cell reconstitution after alpha-beta-depleted transplantation in children. It was with unique molecular identifiers that the TCRbeta library was prepared. TCRdb passed the PCR reads through MiXCR, listing each CDR3 protein once. Counted here are some 70,000 distinct CDR3 sequences, over 4.5% occurring once; the ten biggest clones make up 18%. The specimen was PBMCs, mostly from graft donor cells, collected 180 days after TCRalphabeta/CD19-depleted stem cell transplant. These receptors were collected from a boy less than two years old who had a stem cell transplant for acute myeloid leukemia, so the T cells may come from the graft donor.

This clonotype was seen repeatedly, ten times or more. J is TRBJ2-2 and V is TRBV5-1; 10 nucleotides match TRBD1. CDR3 length: 16 amino acids. J was trimmed by 6 bases and V by 5 bases; bases with no gene match: 10. Germline loops: CDR1 SGHRS, CDR2 YFSETQ. The CDR3 DNA is TGCGCCAGCAGACCTTCCGGGACAGGGGACTCCGGGGAGCTGTTTTTT. This sequence encodes CASRPSGTGDSGELFF.

At least ten counts were recorded for this clonotype. The genes are TRBV12-3 or TRBV12-4 and TRBJ2-1; 9 bases map to TRBD2. The CDR3 runs 15 residues. Unmatched junction bases numbered 8, after V lost 5 bases and J lost 6 bases. Here the CDR3 DNA reads TGTGCCAGCAGTAAGAGCGGGGGGCGATTCAATGAGCAGTTCTTC. Amino acid sequence: CASSKSGGRFNEQFF.

This clonotype showed up many times. The chain is built from TRBV12-3 or TRBV12-4 and TRBJ2-2; 10 bases match TRBD2. The CDR3 covers 15 residues. Unmatched junction bases numbered 5, after V lost 6 bases and J lost 4 bases. In nucleotides, the CDR3 is TGTGCCAGCAGGCGTCTAGCGGGAGTCACCGGGGAGCTGTTTTTT. This sequence encodes CASRRLAGVTGELFF.

This clonotype was counted at least ten times. The chain employs TRBV12-3 or TRBV12-4 and TRBJ2-4; TRBD2 matches 7 bases. The CDR3 runs 13 residues. Trimming cost V 7 bases and J 6 bases; bases outside gene matches: 6. The CDR3 DNA sequence: TGTGCCAGCAATCCGGGGGGAGTAAACATTCAGTACTTC. Its translation is CASNPGGVNIQYF.

In this sample, this clonotype turned up many times. V is TRBV12-3 or TRBV12-4 and J is TRBJ1-2, with a weak D call TRBD1 (6 bases). Trimming took off 3 bases at V and 6 bases at J, with 11 bases between the two ends. The CDR3 is made up of 13 amino acids. The CDR3 sequence: CASSFRDNHGYTF. The CDR3 DNA reads as TGTGCCAGCAGTTTCCGGGACAACCATGGCTACACCTTC.

The table lists this clonotype with many counts. The chain links TRBV24-1 to TRBJ2-4; 10 positions match TRBD1. Germline V gives CDR1 KGHDR, CDR2 SFDVKD. Trimming took 5 bases from V and 6 from J; bases not matched to a gene: 0. The CDR3 has 13 residues. The CDR3 sequence: CATSGDRGNIQYF. The CDR3 DNA follows: TGTGCCACCAGTGGGGACAGGGGAAACATTCAGTACTTC.

Turning to this clonotype: A read error may explain this, as a much larger clone is one base away. The final CDR3 position lacks the conserved phenylalanine or tryptophan, pointing to a likely read error. The gene calls are TRBV11-2 and TRBJ2-7; D ambiguous. Germline V gives CDR1 SGHAT, CDR2 FQNNGV. V lost 0 bases, J lost 3 bases, and 12 bases lay in between. This CDR3 is 15 amino acids long. The CDR3 protein is CASSLDLGRFYEQYS. CDR3 DNA sequence: TGTGCCAGCAGCTTAGATCTAGGCAGGTTCTACGAGCAGTACTCC.

This clonotype was detected many times. V and J are TRBV3-1 and TRBJ1-2, with 11 bases lining up with TRBD1. This CDR3 is 15 amino acids long. The V gene's germline CDR1 is LGHDT and CDR2 YNNKEL (reference sequence). The ends lost 4 bases at V and 6 bases at J; junction bases unmatched: 7. The CDR3 region has the DNA TGTGCCAGCAGCCCCTGGACAGGGGGCATCGATGGCTACACCTTC. Amino acid sequence: CASSPWTGGIDGYTF.

This clonotype was observed many times. The chain couples TRBV9 to TRBJ2-1, with D tentatively TRBD2 (7 bases). Per the germline V gene, CDR1 is SGDLS and CDR2 is YYNGEE. The V gene lost 0 bases and the J gene lost 4 bases, with 11 bases spanning the gap. The CDR3 has 15 amino acids. The CDR3 DNA reads TGTGCCAGCAGCGTAGAGGGGGGGTATTACAATGAGCAGTTCTTC. Translating it yields CASSVEGGYYNEQFF.

This clonotype was found many times. V is TRBV28 and J is TRBJ1-5; 8 nucleotides agree with TRBD1. The CDR3 contains 16 residues. Germline values: CDR1 MDHEN, CDR2 SYDVKM. V lost 2 bases to trimming and J lost 0 bases; unmatched junction nucleotides: 3. CDR3 nucleotides: TGTGCCAGCAGTTTAGACAGGGGACTTAGCAATCAGCCCCAGCATTTT. Protein product: CASSLDRGLSNQPQHF.

This clonotype was seen many times. The J gene is TRBJ2-2, the V gene TRBV5-1; D is ambiguous. This CDR3 is built from 13 residues. Between the trimmed V and J ends, which lost 6 bases and 6 bases, there was a span of 12 bases. CDR1 and CDR2 from the germline V gene are SGHRS and YFSETQ. CDR3 nucleotides: TGCGCCAGCACCTTCAGAGGCTCCGGGGAGCTGTTTTTT. Its translation: CASTFRGSGELFF. The entire variable domain, with the rest obtained from reference TRBV5-1 and TRBJ2-2, is as follows: KAGVTQTPRYLIKTRGQQVTLSCSPISGHRSVSWYQQTPGQGLQFLFEYFSETQRNKGNFPGRFSGRQFSNSRSEMNVSTLELGDSALYLCASTFRGSGELFFGEGSRLTVL.

This clonotype was seen many times. CDR3 nucleotides: TGTGCCAGCAGCCAATGGGCAGGGGGGTACGAGCAGTACTTC. It codes for CASSQWAGGYEQYF. This chain connects TRBV14 to TRBJ2-7, with a tentative D call TRBD1 (7 bases). The V end lost 2 bases, the J end lost 4 bases, and 12 bases lay between the germline ends. The CDR3 covers 14 residues. Germline CDR1 is SGHDN and CDR2 is FVKESK.

This clonotype was seen ten or more times. The V and J genes are TRBV24-1 and TRBJ2-5, with D tentatively TRBD1 or TRBD2 (5 bases each). Germline CDR1 reads KGHDR; CDR2 reads SFDVKD. V was cut by 1 base and J by 4 bases, with 15 bases left in between. The CDR3 consists of 16 residues. CDR3 DNA sequence: TGTGCCACCAGTGATTTTGAGGGGCGAGAAGGAGAGACCCAGTACTTC. This sequence encodes CATSDFEGREGETQYF.